The T cell receptor beta chain under discussion was sequenced for a study of cytomegalovirus exposure and HLA in healthy donors. Study context: The Caucasian-associated ancestry cluster contained roughly four fifths of the approximately 420 genotyped donors.

Amplification used 60 Vbeta primers and 13 Jbeta primers. Sequencing was performed with immunoSEQ multiplex PCR; in TCRdb, only in-frame clones are kept and a portion is missing. The sample has 150,000 to 200,000 clones, approximately 67% seen once; the top ten hold around 4.3%. Per the germline V gene, CDR1 is SQVTM and CDR2 is ANQGSEA. The J segment lost 4 bases and the V segment lost 3 bases, leaving 5 bases of the junction unmatched. The CDR3 is made up of 13 amino acids. Material for sequencing was PBMCs. This chain links TRBV29-1 with TRBJ1-2; TRBD1 matches at 7 bases. This receptor was identified in a woman younger than 30 in good health and CMV-seropositive. The CDR3 here is CSVEKGAPYGYTF. The CDR3 nucleotides read TGCAGCGTTGAGAAGGGGGCTCCCTATGGCTACACCTTC.